A selection of T cell receptor beta chains follows, all from one sample in a study of blood T cell repertoires in COVID-19. Sequenced by immunoSEQ multiplex PCR; TCRdb stores in-frame clones only, minus some. The sample records 270,000 or so clones, roughly 88% being singletons. Sequenced input: PBMCs or T cells enriched from blood (not recorded which). These TCRs come from a woman aged 40 to 49 with acute COVID-19. Each CDR3 is given with its conserved first and last residue. The order of the fields is CDR3 length, V gene, D gene, CDR3 protein. A D gene is named only where the DNA matches it firmly.

15,TRBV19,-,CASNQLLNSGYGYTF
15,TRBV4-1,-,CASSQILANSYEQYF
15,TRBV12-5,-,CASGLGRASTDTQYF
14,TRBV7-2,TRBD2,CASSSYGRGETQYF
14,TRBV3-1/TRBV3-2,TRBD1,CASSPTGANEKLFF
16,TRBV5-5,-,CASSLLVTGNTGELFF
13,TRBV7-2,-,CASSLATEYEQYF
15,TRBV15,-,CATSNRQATNEKLFF
14,TRBV9,-,CASSGRGSTDTQYF
12,TRBV10-3,-,CAISEPGDEQYF
14,TRBV6-5,TRBD1,CASRRGGQGYEQYF
15,TRBV19,TRBD1,CASSILGQLNQPQHF
15,TRBV5-6,TRBD1,CASGGLTGEVHGYTF
14,TRBV5-1,-,CASSLTGPNEKLFF
11,TRBV12-5,-,CASGPNQPQHF
15,TRBV3-1/TRBV3-2,-,CASSYRRDSTYEQYF